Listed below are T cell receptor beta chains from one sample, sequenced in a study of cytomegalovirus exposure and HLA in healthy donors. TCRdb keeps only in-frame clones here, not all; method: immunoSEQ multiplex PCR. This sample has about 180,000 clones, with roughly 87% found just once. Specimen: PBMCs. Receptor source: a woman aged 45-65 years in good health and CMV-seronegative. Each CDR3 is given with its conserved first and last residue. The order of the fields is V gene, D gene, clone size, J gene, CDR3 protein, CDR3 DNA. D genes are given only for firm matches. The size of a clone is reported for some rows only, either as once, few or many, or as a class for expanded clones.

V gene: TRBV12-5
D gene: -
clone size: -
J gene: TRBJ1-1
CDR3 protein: CASGPEGDTEAFF
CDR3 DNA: TGTGCTAGTGGTCCGGAAGGGGACACTGAAGCTTTCTTT

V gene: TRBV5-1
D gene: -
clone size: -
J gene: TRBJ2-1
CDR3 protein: CASSQSPSDNEQFF
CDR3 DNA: TGCGCCAGCAGCCAATCCCCTAGCGACAATGAGCAGTTCTTC

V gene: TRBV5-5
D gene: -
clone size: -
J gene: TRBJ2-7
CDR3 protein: CASSLTGSYEQYF
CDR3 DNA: TGTGCCAGCAGCTTGACAGGTAGTTACGAGCAGTACTTC

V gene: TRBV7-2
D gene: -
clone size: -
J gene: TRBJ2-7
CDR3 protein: CASSSKRGTYEQYF
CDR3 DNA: TGTGCCAGCAGCTCAAAACGGGGAACCTACGAGCAGTACTTC

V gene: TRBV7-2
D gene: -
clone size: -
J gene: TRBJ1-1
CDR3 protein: CASSSRIGGTEAFF
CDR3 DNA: TGTGCCAGCAGCTCACGAATAGGGGGAACTGAAGCTTTCTTT

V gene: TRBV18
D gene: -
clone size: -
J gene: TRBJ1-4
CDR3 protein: CASSPQQAGGGEKLFF
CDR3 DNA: TGTGCCAGCTCACCACAGCAAGCGGGAGGGGGTGAAAAACTGTTTTTT

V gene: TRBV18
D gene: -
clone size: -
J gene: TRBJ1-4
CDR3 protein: CASSPGTDEKLFF
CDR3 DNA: TGTGCCAGCTCACCAGGGACTGATGAAAAACTGTTTTTT

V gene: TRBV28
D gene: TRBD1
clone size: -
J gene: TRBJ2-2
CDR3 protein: CASSLGDRSAGELFF
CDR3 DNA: TGTGCCAGCAGTTTAGGGGACAGGTCGGCCGGGGAGCTGTTTTTT

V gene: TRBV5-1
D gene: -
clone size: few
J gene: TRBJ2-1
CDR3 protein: CASSFIYNEQFF
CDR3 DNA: TGCGCCAGCAGCTTTATATACAATGAGCAGTTCTTC

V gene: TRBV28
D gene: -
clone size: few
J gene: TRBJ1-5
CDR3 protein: CASAERGKPQHF
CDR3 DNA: TGTGCCAGCGCCGAGCGGGGCAAGCCCCAGCATTTT

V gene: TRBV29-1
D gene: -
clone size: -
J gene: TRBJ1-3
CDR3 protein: CSGSNRAGNTIYF
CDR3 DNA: TGCAGCGGAAGTAACAGGGCTGGAAACACCATATATTTT

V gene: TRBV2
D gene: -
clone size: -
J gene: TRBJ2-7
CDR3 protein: CASRGGPPREQYF
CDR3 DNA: TGTGCCAGCAGGGGGGGGCCGCCGCGGGAGCAGTACTTC

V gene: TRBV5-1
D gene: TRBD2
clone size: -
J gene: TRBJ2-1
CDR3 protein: CASNGGSYNEQFF
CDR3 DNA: TGCGCCAGCAACGGCGGGAGTTACAATGAGCAGTTCTTC

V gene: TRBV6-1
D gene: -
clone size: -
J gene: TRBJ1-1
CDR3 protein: CASRENREAFF
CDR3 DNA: TGTGCCAGCAGGGAGAACAGGGAAGCTTTCTTT

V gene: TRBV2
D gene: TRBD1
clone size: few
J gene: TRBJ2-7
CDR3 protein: CASRDRGPDEQYF
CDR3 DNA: TGTGCCAGCCGGGACAGGGGTCCGGACGAGCAGTACTTC

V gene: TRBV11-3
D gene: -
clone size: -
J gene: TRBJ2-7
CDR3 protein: CASSSTAGPGEQYF
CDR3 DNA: TGTGCCAGCAGCTCAACCGCGGGACCCGGCGAGCAGTACTTC

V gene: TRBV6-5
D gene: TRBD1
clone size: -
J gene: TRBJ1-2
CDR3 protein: CASSSRQGTRGYTF
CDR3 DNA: TGTGCCAGCAGTTCCAGACAGGGGACGCGTGGCTACACCTTC

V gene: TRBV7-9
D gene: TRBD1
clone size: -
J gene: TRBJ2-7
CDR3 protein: CASSLETGGVGEQYF
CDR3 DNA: TGTGCCAGCAGCTTAGAGACAGGGGGGGTTGGCGAGCAGTACTTC

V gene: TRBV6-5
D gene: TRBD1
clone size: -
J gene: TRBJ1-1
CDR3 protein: CASSRDRGEKAFF
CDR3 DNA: TGTGCCAGCAGTAGGGACAGGGGAGAGAAAGCTTTCTTT

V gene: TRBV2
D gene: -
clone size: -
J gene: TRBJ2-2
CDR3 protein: CASSRDTGELFF
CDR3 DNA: TGTGCCAGCAGCCGCGACACGGGGGAGCTGTTTTTT

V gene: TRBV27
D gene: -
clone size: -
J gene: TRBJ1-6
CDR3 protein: CASSTNRASPLHF
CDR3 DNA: TGTGCCAGCAGCACCAACAGGGCTTCACCCCTCCACTTT

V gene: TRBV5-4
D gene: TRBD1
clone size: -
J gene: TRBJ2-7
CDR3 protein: CASSAGQGASYEQYF
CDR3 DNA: TGTGCCAGCAGCGCCGGACAGGGGGCTTCCTACGAGCAGTACTTC

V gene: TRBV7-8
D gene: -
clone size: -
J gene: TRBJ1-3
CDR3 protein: CASSLVSGVYSGNTIYF
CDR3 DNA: TGTGCCAGCAGCTTAGTTTCCGGGGTCTACTCTGGAAACACCATATATTTT

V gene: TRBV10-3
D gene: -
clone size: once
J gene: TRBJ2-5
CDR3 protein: CAISELTGNQETQYF
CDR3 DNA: TGTGCCATCAGTGAACTAACAGGGAACCAAGAGACCCAGTACTTC

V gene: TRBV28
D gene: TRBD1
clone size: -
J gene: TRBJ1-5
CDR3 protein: CASSSITGGQPQHF
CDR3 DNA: TGTGCCAGCAGTTCCATCACAGGGGGTCAGCCCCAGCATTTT

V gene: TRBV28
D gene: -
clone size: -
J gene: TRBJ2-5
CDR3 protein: CASGKGGGYQETQYF
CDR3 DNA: TGTGCCAGCGGGAAGGGTGGGGGGTACCAAGAGACCCAGTACTTC

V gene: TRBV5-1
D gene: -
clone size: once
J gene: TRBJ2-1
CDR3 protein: CASSNLLDDEQFF
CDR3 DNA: TGCGCCAGCAGCAACCTCCTAGACGATGAGCAGTTCTTC

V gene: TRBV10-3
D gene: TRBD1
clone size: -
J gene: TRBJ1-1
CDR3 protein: CAMRQGLETEAFF
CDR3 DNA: TGTGCCATGCGACAGGGGTTGGAAACTGAAGCTTTCTTT

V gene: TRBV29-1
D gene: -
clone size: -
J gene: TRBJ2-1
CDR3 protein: CSVGGFSYNEQFF
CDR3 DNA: TGCAGCGTTGGAGGATTCTCCTACAATGAGCAGTTCTTC

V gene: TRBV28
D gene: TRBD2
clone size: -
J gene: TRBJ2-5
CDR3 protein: CASSAPGGTSGRGFETQYF
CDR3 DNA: TGTGCCAGCAGTGCCCCAGGAGGGACTAGCGGGAGGGGCTTTGAGACCCAGTACTTC

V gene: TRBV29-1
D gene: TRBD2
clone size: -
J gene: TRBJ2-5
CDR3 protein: CSAESWGGVGETQYF
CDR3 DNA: TGCAGCGCTGAGTCCTGGGGGGGGGTCGGGGAGACCCAGTACTTC

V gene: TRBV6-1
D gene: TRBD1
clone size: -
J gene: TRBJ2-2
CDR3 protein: CASSADRVSTGELFF
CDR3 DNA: TGTGCCAGCAGTGCGGACAGGGTTAGCACCGGGGAGCTGTTTTTT

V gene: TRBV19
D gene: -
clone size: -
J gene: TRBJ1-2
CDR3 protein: CASRPGIGYGYTF
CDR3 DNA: TGTGCCAGTAGGCCAGGGATCGGCTATGGCTACACCTTC

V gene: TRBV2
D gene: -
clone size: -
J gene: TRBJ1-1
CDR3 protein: CASSANTEAFF
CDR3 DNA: TGTGCCAGCAGTGCAAACACTGAAGCTTTCTTT

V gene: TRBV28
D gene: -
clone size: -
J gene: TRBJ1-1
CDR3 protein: CASSRPTTEAFF
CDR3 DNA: TGTGCCAGCAGTCGCCCTACCACTGAAGCTTTCTTT

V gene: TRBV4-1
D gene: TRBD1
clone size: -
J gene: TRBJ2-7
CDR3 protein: CASSQETGWEQYF
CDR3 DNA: TGCGCCAGCAGCCAAGAGACAGGGTGGGAGCAGTACTTC

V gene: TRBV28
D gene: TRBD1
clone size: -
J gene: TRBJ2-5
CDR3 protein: CASSLRDRGGKETQYF
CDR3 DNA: TGTGCCAGCAGTTTAAGGGACAGGGGAGGGAAAGAGACCCAGTACTTC

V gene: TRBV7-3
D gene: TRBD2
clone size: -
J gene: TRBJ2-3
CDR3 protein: CASSLEGGRGGTQYF
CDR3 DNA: TGTGCCAGCAGCTTGGAGGGCGGGAGGGGAGGTACGCAGTATTTT

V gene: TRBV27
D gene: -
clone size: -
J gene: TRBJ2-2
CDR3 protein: CASSLAESTGELFF
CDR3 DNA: TGTGCCAGCAGTTTAGCGGAGAGCACCGGGGAGCTGTTTTTT

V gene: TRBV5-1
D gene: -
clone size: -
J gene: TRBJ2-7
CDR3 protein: CASRDAAGGYEQYF
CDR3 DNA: TGCGCCAGCAGGGATGCTGCCGGAGGGTACGAGCAGTACTTC

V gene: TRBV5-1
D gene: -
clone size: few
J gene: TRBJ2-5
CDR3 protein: CASADPEVLQETQYF
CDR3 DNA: TGCGCCAGCGCCGACCCTGAGGTTCTCCAAGAGACCCAGTACTTC

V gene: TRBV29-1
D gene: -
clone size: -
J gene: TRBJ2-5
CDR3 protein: CSVAAGLGETQYF
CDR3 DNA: TGCAGCGTTGCGGCGGGCCTGGGGGAGACCCAGTACTTC

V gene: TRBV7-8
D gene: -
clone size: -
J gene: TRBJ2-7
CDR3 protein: CASSSTGFSYEQYF
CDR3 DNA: TGTGCCAGCAGCTCAACCGGGTTCTCCTACGAGCAGTACTTC

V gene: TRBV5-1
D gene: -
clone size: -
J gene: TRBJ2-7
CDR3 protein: CASGGPGNEQYF
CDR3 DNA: TGCGCCTCCGGGGGGCCGGGCAACGAGCAGTACTTC

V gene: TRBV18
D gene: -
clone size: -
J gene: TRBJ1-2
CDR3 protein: CASSPQGWGKYGYTF
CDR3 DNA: TGTGCCAGCTCACCACAGGGGTGGGGAAAATATGGCTACACCTTC

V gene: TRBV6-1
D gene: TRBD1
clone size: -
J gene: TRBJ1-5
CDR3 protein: CASSETGGNQPQHF
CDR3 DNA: TGTGCCAGCAGTGAAACAGGGGGCAATCAGCCCCAGCATTTT

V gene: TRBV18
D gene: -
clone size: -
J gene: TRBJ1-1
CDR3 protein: CASSPGQVREEAFF
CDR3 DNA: TGTGCCAGCTCACCGGGACAAGTCAGGGAGGAAGCTTTCTTT

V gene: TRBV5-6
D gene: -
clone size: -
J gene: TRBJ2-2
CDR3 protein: CASSLAGQGYNTGELFF
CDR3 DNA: TGTGCCAGCAGCTTGGCCGGGCAGGGGTATAACACCGGGGAGCTGTTTTTT